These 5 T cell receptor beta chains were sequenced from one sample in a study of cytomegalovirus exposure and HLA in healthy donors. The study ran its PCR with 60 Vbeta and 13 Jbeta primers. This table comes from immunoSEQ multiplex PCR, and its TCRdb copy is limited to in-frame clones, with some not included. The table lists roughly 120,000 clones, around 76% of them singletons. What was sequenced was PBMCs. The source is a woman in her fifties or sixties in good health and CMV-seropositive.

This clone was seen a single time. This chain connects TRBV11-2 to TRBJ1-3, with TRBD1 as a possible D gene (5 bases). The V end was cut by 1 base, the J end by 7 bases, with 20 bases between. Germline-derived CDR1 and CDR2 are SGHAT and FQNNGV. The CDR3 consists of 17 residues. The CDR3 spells CASSLGAPRLRVNTIYF. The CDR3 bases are TGTGCCAGCAGCTTAGGGGCTCCTCGCCTCAGGGTGAACACCATATATTTT.

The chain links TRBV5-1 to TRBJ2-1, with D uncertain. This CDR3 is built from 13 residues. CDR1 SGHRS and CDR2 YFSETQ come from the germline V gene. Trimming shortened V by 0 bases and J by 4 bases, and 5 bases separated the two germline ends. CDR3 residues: CASSLAQYNEQFF. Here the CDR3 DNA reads TGCGCCAGCAGCTTGGCCCAATACAATGAGCAGTTCTTC.

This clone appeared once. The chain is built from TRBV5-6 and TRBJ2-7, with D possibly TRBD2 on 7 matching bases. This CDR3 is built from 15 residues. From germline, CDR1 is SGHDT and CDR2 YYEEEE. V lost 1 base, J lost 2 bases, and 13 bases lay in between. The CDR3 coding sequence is TGTGCCAGCAGCTTGTTGGCGGGGGCGGCCTACGAGCAGTACTTC. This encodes CASSLLAGAAYEQYF. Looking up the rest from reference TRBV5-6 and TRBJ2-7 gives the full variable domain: DAGVTQSPTHLIKTRGQQVTLRCSPKSGHDTVSWYQQALGQGPQFIFQYYEEEERQRGNFPDRFSGHQFPNYSSELNVNALLLGDSALYLCASSLLAGAAYEQYFGPGTRLTVT.

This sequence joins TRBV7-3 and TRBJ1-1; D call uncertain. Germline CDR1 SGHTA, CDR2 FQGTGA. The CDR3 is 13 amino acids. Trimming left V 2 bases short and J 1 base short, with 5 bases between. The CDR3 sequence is CASSLSGNTEAFF. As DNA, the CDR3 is TGTGCCAGCAGCTTATCGGGGAACACTGAAGCTTTCTTT.

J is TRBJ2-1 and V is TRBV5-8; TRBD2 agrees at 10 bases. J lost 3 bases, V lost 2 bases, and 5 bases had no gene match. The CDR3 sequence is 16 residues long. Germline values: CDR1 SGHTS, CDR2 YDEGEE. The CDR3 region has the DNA TGTGCCAGCAGCTTTACCGGGACTAGCGTCTACAATGAGCAGTTCTTC. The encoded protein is CASSFTGTSVYNEQFF.